Following are 28 T cell receptor beta chains from one sample sequenced in a study of blood T cells in healthy people across ages. The use of a sample-barcoded 5' primer and a J-beta primer mix characterized a second PCR of 7 to 11 cycles. TCRdb itself ran the 5' RACE reads through MiXCR, one entry per CDR3 protein. The table lists 850,000 to 1,300,000 distinct CDR3 sequences, under 55% of them singletons, with 15% to 20% in the top ten. The sequencing input was blood. The receptor set was obtained from an older woman in good health.

The gene calls are TRBV6-2 or TRBV6-3 and TRBJ1-2, with D perhaps matching TRBD1 (5 bases). The germline V gene has CDR1 MNHEY and CDR2 SVGEGT. The CDR3 sequence is 16 residues long. V gave up 0 bases and J gave up 0 bases, with 11 bases separating them. CDR3: CASSYSTVDTNYGYTF. The CDR3 DNA is TGTGCCAGCAGTTACTCGACAGTGGATACTAACTATGGCTACACCTTC.

The chain couples TRBV21-1 to TRBJ2-4; the table's D call of TRBD1 was not tested on the DNA. TRBV21-1 is classified as a pseudogene. There are 13 residues in the CDR3. The chain's CDR3 is CASIRDRGDIQYF. CDR3 sequence (DNA): TGTGCCAGCATCCGGGACAGGGGGGACATTCAGTACTTC.

The chain recombines TRBV4-1 with TRBJ1-1; tentatively, D is TRBD1 (5 bases). The CDR3 is 12 amino acids. The germline gives CDR1 MGHRA, CDR2 YSYEKL. V lost 8 bases and J lost 4, with 11 bases in between. CDR3 protein: CASANRGTEAFF. The CDR3 DNA is TGCGCCAGCGCAAATAGGGGCACTGAAGCTTTCTTT.

This clonotype has just one count. This chain uses TRBV28 with TRBJ1-6, with D maybe TRBD1 (5 bases). Germline V CDR1 and CDR2: MDHEN, SYDVKM. The V gene lost 8 bases and the J gene lost 1 base, with 12 bases spanning the gap. This CDR3 is built from 15 residues. CDR3 sequence: CASQGTMSYNSPLHF. The CDR3 DNA sequence: TGTGCCAGCCAGGGAACCATGTCCTATAATTCACCCCTCCACTTT.

This clonotype has just a few counts. This rearrangement joins TRBV12-3 or TRBV12-4 to TRBJ2-3; D uncertain. The CDR3 runs 14 residues. The V end was cut by 2 bases, the J end by 5 bases, with 11 bases between. The chain's CDR3 is CASSLRPPGDTQYF. The CDR3 bases are TGTGCCAGCAGTTTACGGCCCCCGGGAGATACGCAGTATTTT.

The DNA for the CDR3 is TGCAGCGCCAACCTAGCGGGGGAGGCCCATGAGCAGTTCTTC. It is translated as CSANLAGEAHEQFF. The chain carries TRBV29-1 and TRBJ2-1; 10 bases are a match to TRBD2. Germline V lookup: CDR1 SQVTM, CDR2 ANQGSEA. The V gene end was trimmed by 7 bases and the J gene end by 8 bases; junction bases not matched to a gene: 11. The CDR3 contains 14 residues.

The chain employs TRBV20-1 and TRBJ1-6; 7 positions agree with TRBD1. The CDR3 is made up of 14 amino acids. V shed 3 bases and J 7 bases; nucleotides not matched to a gene: 6. Germline V gives CDR1 DFQATT, CDR2 SNEGSKA (reference sequence). The CDR3 DNA sequence: TGCAGTGCTAGGACCGGGACAGAGAATTCACCCCTCCACTTT. Translation: CSARTGTENSPLHF.

This chain connects TRBV7-2 to TRBJ2-6; a possible D gene is TRBD1 (6 bases). The length of the CDR3 is 15 residues. Germline V gene lookup returns CDR1 SGHTA and CDR2 FQGNSA. Between the trimmed V and J ends, which lost 2 bases and 3 bases, there was a span of 8 bases. The CDR3 DNA is TGTGCCAGCAGCTTACGGACAGTTGGGGCCAACGTCCTGACTTTC. Its protein is CASSLRTVGANVLTF. Based on the CDR3 plus reference TRBV7-2 and TRBJ2-6, the full variable domain is GAGVSQSPSNKVTEKGKDVELRCDPISGHTALYWYRQSLGQGLEFLIYFQGNSAPDKSGLPSDRFSAERTGGSVSTLTIQRTQQEDSAVYLCASSLRTVGANVLTFGAGSRLTVL.

The chain has TRBV5-1 and TRBJ1-1; the match to TRBD1 covers 8 bases. There are 15 residues in the CDR3. Per the germline V gene, CDR1 is SGHRS and CDR2 is YFSETQ. V was pared by 0 bases and J by 3 bases, with 4 bases of the junction left unmatched. The CDR3 is CASSLDLQGDTEAFF. In nucleotides, the CDR3 is TGCGCCAGCAGCTTGGATTTACAGGGGGACACTGAAGCTTTCTTT.

The sample holds a few counts of this clonotype. The V gene is TRBV3-1, the J gene TRBJ1-2; D is undetermined. From germline, CDR1 is LGHDT and CDR2 YNNKEL (reference sequence). V was clipped by 2 bases and J by 4 bases, with 17 bases between them. This CDR3 has 16 residues. In nucleotides, the CDR3 is TGTGCCAGCAGCCAAATGGCTTCCACGGGAAGCTATGGCTACACCTTC. Residues: CASSQMASTGSYGYTF.

The V gene is TRBV7-8, the J gene TRBJ1-2; 8 positions agree with TRBD1. Germline V gene data show CDR1 as SGHVS and CDR2 as FQNEAQ. The CDR3 extends over 13 amino acids. The V gene end was trimmed by 5 bases and the J gene end by 8 bases; junction bases not matched to a gene: 7. The CDR3 DNA reads as TGTGCCAGCAGCCCGGACAGGGTGCAAGGCTACACCTTC. Its translation is CASSPDRVQGYTF. Drawing the rest from reference TRBV7-8 and TRBJ1-2, the complete variable domain is GAGVSQSPRYKVAKRGQDVALRCDPISGHVSLFWYQQALGQGPEFLTYFQNEAQLDKSGLPSDRFFAERPEGSVSTLKIQRTQQEDSAVYLCASSPDRVQGYTFGSGTRLTVV.

The V and J genes are TRBV2 and TRBJ2-1, with 11 nucleotides matching TRBD2. Germline V gives CDR1 SNHLY, CDR2 FYNNEI. J gave up 3 bases and V 6 bases, and 7 bases lay outside the gene matches. The CDR3 has 16 residues. The CDR3 DNA reads as TGTGCCAGCAGGGGATGGGGACTAGCGGACTACAATGAGCAGTTCTTC. Its translation: CASRGWGLADYNEQFF.

This chain uses TRBV12-3 or TRBV12-4 with TRBJ2-1, with D perhaps TRBD1 or TRBD2 (5 bases each). This CDR3 region has 16 residues. Trimming cost V 1 base and J 9 bases, with 19 bases left between them. CDR3 region: CASSLEAAGTTVEQFF. For the CDR3, the DNA is TGTGCCAGCAGTTTAGAGGCCGCCGGGACCACTGTTGAGCAGTTCTTC.

This sequence joins TRBV7-2 and TRBJ2-3; 9 bases are shared with TRBD1. Looked up from germline, CDR1 is SGHTA and CDR2 is FQGNSA. The J segment lost 0 bases and the V segment lost 4 bases, leaving 8 bases of the junction unmatched. This CDR3 region has 17 residues. The CDR3: CASSSRTGVLSTDTQYF. The CDR3 bases are TGTGCCAGCAGCTCGCGGACAGGGGTTTTGAGCACAGATACGCAGTATTTT.

This clonotype came up a few times. V and J are TRBV6-5 and TRBJ2-3, with D uncertain. This CDR3 has 15 amino acids. Germline V gene lookup returns CDR1 MNHEY and CDR2 SVGAGI. The germline V and J ends were trimmed by 1 base and 2 bases, with 10 bases remaining between them. The CDR3 here is CASSYLGKPTDTQYF. CDR3 coding DNA: TGTGCCAGCAGTTACTTAGGAAAACCCACAGATACGCAGTATTTT.

This CDR3 reads CASSYSHRTSVSDEQFF. CDR3 DNA: TGTGCCAGCAGTTATTCCCACCGGACTAGCGTTTCTGATGAGCAGTTCTTC. This chain joins TRBV6-2 or TRBV6-3 and TRBJ2-1; 9 nucleotides agree with TRBD2. CDR3 length: 17 amino acids. V shed 3 bases and J 8 bases; nucleotides not matched to a gene: 14. Germline CDR1 MNHEY, CDR2 SVGEGT.

V usage is TRBV20-1 and J usage is TRBJ2-1; TRBD2 might be the D (5 bases). Germline CDR1 reads DFQATT; CDR2 reads SNEGSKA (reference sequence). The CDR3 is made up of 13 amino acids. The V and J ends lost 1 base and 4 bases respectively, with 8 bases between them. As DNA, the CDR3 is TGCAGTGCTAGAGCCGGCGGGTACAATGAGCAGTTCTTC. It specifies CSARAGGYNEQFF.

The V and J genes are TRBV12-3 or TRBV12-4 and TRBJ2-5, with D hard to call. CDR3 length equals 13 residues. Trimming stripped 7 bases from V and 2 bases from J, with 11 bases between. CDR3 sequence (DNA): TGTGCCAGCACAGTTTCTTGGCAAGAGACCCAGTACTTC. This encodes CASTVSWQETQYF.

This clonotype was seen more than once but under ten times. V gene TRBV20-1 combines with J gene TRBJ2-3, with D perhaps TRBD2 (5 bases). The CDR3 is 15 residues long. Per the germline V gene, CDR1 is DFQATT and CDR2 is SNEGSKA (reference sequence). V lost 5 bases to trimming and J lost 1 base, with 16 bases between them. CDR3 nucleotides: TGCAGTGCTTTTTCACCGGGATGGGGCACAGATACGCAGTATTTT. It translates to CSAFSPGWGTDTQYF.

This clonotype was seen at least ten times. The chain couples TRBV6-5 to TRBJ2-7; D perhaps matches TRBD2 (6 bases). The CDR3 has 15 amino acids. Germline V lookup: CDR1 MNHEY, CDR2 SVGAGI. V shed 6 bases and J shed 3 bases, with 18 bases lying between them. The CDR3 DNA reads TGTGCCAGCAGAATTGGAGGGCTGGGGGTCTACGAGCAGTACTTC. This sequence encodes CASRIGGLGVYEQYF.

This chain links TRBV12-3 or TRBV12-4 with TRBJ1-1; D is unresolved. The V end was cut by 3 bases, the J end by 1 base, with 9 bases between. The CDR3 sequence is 14 residues long. The DNA for the CDR3 is TGTGCCAGCAGTTTTTCCTTCTGGAACACTGAAGCTTTCTTT. It specifies CASSFSFWNTEAFF.

This clonotype was detected a few times. The chain employs TRBV5-1 and TRBJ2-1, with 9 nucleotides matching TRBD2. V lost 4 bases and J lost 4; bases outside the gene matches: 12. The germline V gene has CDR1 SGHRS and CDR2 YFSETQ. This CDR3 is built from 17 residues. In nucleotides, the CDR3 is TGCGCCAGCAGCGTTAGCGGGAGTTTTGGGGTTTACAATGAGCAGTTCTTC. Encoded protein: CASSVSGSFGVYNEQFF.

This clonotype was counted a few times. The J gene is TRBJ2-3, the V gene TRBV24-1; D possibly corresponds to TRBD1 (5 bases). The CDR3 extends over 17 amino acids. V was trimmed by 5 bases and J by 2 bases, leaving 19 bases between them. The germline CDR1 and CDR2 sequences are KGHDR and SFDVKD. For the CDR3, the DNA is TGTGCCACCAGTGCCCCAGGGCGCCCTATAACCACAGATACGCAGTATTTT. Translation gives CATSAPGRPITTDTQYF.

The rearrangement links TRBV6-6 to TRBJ2-1; D is undetermined. This CDR3 contains 15 residues. Germline CDR1 MNHNY, CDR2 SVGAGI (reference sequence). Trimming left V 2 bases short and J 0 bases short, with 8 bases between. CDR3 nucleotide sequence: TGTGCCAGCAGTTACGAGGATAGCTCCTACAATGAGCAGTTCTTC. It translates to CASSYEDSSYNEQFF.

The rearrangement uses TRBV27 and TRBJ1-2, with TRBD1 matching over 9 bases. The CDR3 runs 15 residues. J gave up 2 bases and V 6 bases, and 7 bases lay outside the gene matches. The germline gives CDR1 MNHEY, CDR2 SMNVEV (reference sequence). CDR3 DNA: TGTGCCAGCAGGCAATGGGACAGGGAAAACTATGGCTACACCTTC. It encodes CASRQWDRENYGYTF.

This clonotype was seen more than once but under ten times. The chain couples TRBV7-2 to TRBJ2-3; D ambiguous. The CDR3 extends over 16 amino acids. V was clipped by 1 base and J by 2 bases, with 13 bases between them. Germline V CDR1 and CDR2: SGHTA, FQGNSA. The DNA of the CDR3 is TGTGCCAGCAGCTTAGTGGTTACAAGGTCCACAGATACGCAGTATTTT. It encodes CASSLVVTRSTDTQYF.

V usage is TRBV7-9 and J usage is TRBJ1-5; no clear D. This CDR3 is 14 amino acids long. Germline-derived CDR1 and CDR2 are SEHNR and FQNEAQ (reference sequence). V was clipped by 4 bases and J by 1 base, with 8 bases between them. The chain's CDR3 is CASSWKGSNQPQHF. DNA of the CDR3: TGTGCCAGCAGCTGGAAGGGAAGCAATCAGCCCCAGCATTTT.

The CDR3 DNA is TGTGCCAGCAGTTACTCAAGTCTAGCGGAAGGGAGATCCCCAGATACGCAGTATTTT. Translated: CASSYSSLAEGRSPDTQYF. V and J are TRBV6-5 and TRBJ2-3; 7 bases are a match to TRBD2. J gave up 4 bases and V 0 bases, and 16 bases lay outside the gene matches. This CDR3 has 19 residues. Germline V CDR1 and CDR2: MNHEY, SVGAGI.